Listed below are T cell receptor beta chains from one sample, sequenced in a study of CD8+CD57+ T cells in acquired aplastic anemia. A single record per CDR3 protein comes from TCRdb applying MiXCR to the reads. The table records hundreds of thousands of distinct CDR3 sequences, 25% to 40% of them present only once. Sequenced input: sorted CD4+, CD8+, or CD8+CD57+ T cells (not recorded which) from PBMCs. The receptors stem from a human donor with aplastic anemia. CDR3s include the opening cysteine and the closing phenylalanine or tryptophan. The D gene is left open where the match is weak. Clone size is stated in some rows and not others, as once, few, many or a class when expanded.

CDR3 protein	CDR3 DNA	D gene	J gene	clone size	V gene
CASRRLRQGTFF	TGTGCCAGTAGACGCTTACGACAGGGGACGTTTTTT	TRBD1	TRBJ1-4	few	TRBV19
CASSRRVLGYQGKDGYTF	TGTGCCAGCAGCCGACGGGTTTTGGGATATCAGGGTAAAGATGGCTACACCTTC	-	TRBJ1-2	-	TRBV11-2
CASSRPPGSQETQYF	TGTGCCAGCAGCCGGCCTCCAGGTTCCCAAGAGACCCAGTACTTC	-	TRBJ2-5	-	TRBV7-2
CSTPSGGNIKTQYF	TGCAGCACCCCTAGCGGGGGGAACATTAAGACCCAGTACTTC	TRBD2	TRBJ2-5	-	TRBV29-1
CASSLKVAGFYEQYF	TGTGCCAGCAGCTTGAAGGTAGCGGGGTTCTACGAGCAGTACTTC	TRBD2	TRBJ2-7	many	TRBV5-6
CATAEGASGNTIYF	TGTGCCACAGCCGAAGGTGCCTCTGGAAACACCATATATTTT	-	TRBJ1-3	-	TRBV12-3/TRBV12-4
CAIRDRGDGYTF	TGTGCCATCAGGGACAGGGGGGATGGCTACACCTTC	TRBD1	TRBJ1-2	-	TRBV10-3
CASSVVGGWGHTEAFF	TGTGCCAGCAGCGTAGTTGGGGGATGGGGCCACACTGAAGCTTTCTTT	-	TRBJ1-1	few	TRBV9
CASSREGESYGYTF	TGCGCCAGCAGCAGGGAGGGCGAGAGCTATGGCTACACCTTC	-	TRBJ1-2	many	TRBV5-1
CSADRANTEAFF	TGCAGCGCTGACAGGGCGAACACTGAAGCTTTCTTT	TRBD1	TRBJ1-1	many	TRBV29-1
CASSRSGVTDTQYF	TGTGCCAGCAGCCGATCGGGGGTCACAGATACGCAGTATTTT	-	TRBJ2-3	-	TRBV7-9
CASSLLFTGGIGQPQYF	TGTGCCAGCAGTTTATTGTTCACAGGGGGCATTGGTCAGCCCCAGTATTTT	TRBD1	TRBJ2-3	-	TRBV27
CASSPLSSYEQYF	TGTGCCAGCTCACCACTTTCCTCCTACGAGCAGTACTTC	-	TRBJ2-7	few	TRBV18
CASRPLAALSGELFF	TGTGCCAGCAGGCCACTAGCGGCCCTTTCCGGGGAGCTGTTTTTT	TRBD2	TRBJ2-2	many	TRBV2
CASRRRPTNEKLFF	TGTGCCAGCAGGCGCAGGCCAACTAATGAAAAACTGTTTTTT	-	TRBJ1-4	many	TRBV6-1
CASTTNTGATNEKLFF	TGTGCCAGCACAACTAATACCGGTGCAACTAATGAAAAACTGTTTTTT	-	TRBJ1-4	-	TRBV25-1
CSAPLSDTQYF	TGCAGTGCCCCCTTATCAGATACGCAGTATTTT	-	TRBJ2-3	few	TRBV20-1
CASSPSPSSYEQYF	TGTGCCAGCTCACCTTCTCCCTCTAGTTACGAGCAGTACTTC	-	TRBJ2-7	few	TRBV18
CSATRAGAKQETQYF	TGCAGTGCTACGAGGGCAGGGGCGAAACAAGAGACCCAGTACTTC	-	TRBJ2-5	few	TRBV20-1
CASSYGSGQAYTF	TGTGCCAGCAGTTACGGGTCCGGACAAGCCTACACCTTC	-	TRBJ1-2	many	TRBV6-5
CASSTGQGVAYTF	TGTGCCAGCAGTACGGGACAGGGGGTCGCCTACACCTTC	TRBD1	TRBJ1-2	-	TRBV27
CASSERQRSNWWPQHF	TGTGCCAGCAGTGAACGCCAGAGAAGTAATTGGTGGCCCCAGCATTTT	-	TRBJ1-5	-	TRBV6-1
CASSLDRLDGYTF	TGTGCCAGCAGCTTGGACAGACTCGATGGCTACACCTTC	-	TRBJ1-2	-	TRBV5-4
CASSSRPGENTEAFF	TGTGCCAGCAGCTCGCGACCGGGAGAGAACACTGAAGCTTTCTTT	-	TRBJ1-1	few	TRBV7-2
CVTVNTGELFF	TGTGTCACAGTGAACACCGGGGAGCTGTTTTTT	-	TRBJ2-2	-	TRBV24-1
CASSLRRDGRRSYNEQFF	TGTGCCAGCAGCTTACGGCGGGACGGGAGGAGGTCGTACAATGAGCAGTTCTTC	TRBD2	TRBJ2-1	many	TRBV11-2
CATPGGGHYNEQFF	TGTGCCACCCCGGGCGGGGGTCACTACAATGAGCAGTTCTTC	TRBD2	TRBJ2-1	-	TRBV24-1
CASSLGGQGYGYTF	TGTGCCAGCAGCTTAGGGGGACAGGGATATGGCTACACCTTC	TRBD1	TRBJ1-2	many	TRBV7-9
CASTRTPLHYGYTF	TGTGCCAGCACTCGGACACCCCTTCACTATGGCTACACCTTC	-	TRBJ1-2	many	TRBV2
CSAREGTDYGYTF	TGCAGTGCTAGGGAAGGGACAGACTATGGCTACACCTTC	TRBD1	TRBJ1-2	many	TRBV20-1
CASSLYGHSGANVLTF	TGTGCCAGCAGCTTATATGGTCACTCTGGGGCCAACGTCCTGACTTTC	-	TRBJ2-6	few	TRBV7-3
CASSEMVGLRAEAFF	TGTGCCAGCAGTGAAATGGTGGGGCTCAGGGCTGAAGCTTTCTTT	-	TRBJ1-1	-	TRBV2
CASSDPHQGPYGYTF	TGTGCCAGCAGCGATCCTCATCAGGGTCCCTATGGCTACACCTTC	-	TRBJ1-2	many	TRBV9
CAISETGEENSPLHF	TGTGCCATCAGTGAGACAGGGGAGGAGAATTCACCCCTCCACTTT	TRBD1	TRBJ1-6	-	TRBV10-3
CASSPQGGFQPQHF	TGTGCCAGCTCCCCACAGGGAGGGTTTCAGCCCCAGCATTTT	-	TRBJ1-5	-	TRBV10-3
CASSEPGQVLYEQFF	TGTGCCAGTAGCGAACCGGGACAGGTCCTCTATGAGCAGTTCTTC	TRBD1	TRBJ2-1	few	TRBV19
CNAIRTGATNEKLFF	TGCAATGCCATTAGGACAGGAGCAACTAATGAAAAACTGTTTTTT	TRBD1	TRBJ1-4	-	TRBV20-1
CASSQDGLNYEQYF	TGTGCCAGCAGCCAAGATGGTCTTAACTACGAGCAGTACTTC	-	TRBJ2-7	few	TRBV4-2
CASSLSFATFNYGYTF	TGTGCCAGTAGTCTTTCTTTTGCAACTTTTAACTATGGCTACACCTTC	-	TRBJ1-2	few	TRBV19
CSASSQGVYGGYTF	TGCAGTGCTAGCTCGCAGGGAGTGTATGGTGGCTACACCTTC	-	TRBJ1-2	many	TRBV20-1